This T cell receptor beta chain was sequenced during a study of T cell responses to AZD1222 COVID-19 vaccine. General observations from the study: The CD4 TCRs associated with vaccination extended across spike and predominated at 160-218 and 743-854. Clonal diversity was possibly underestimated, and white British individuals and females predominated among donors.

V was pared by 3 bases and J by 6 bases, with 4 bases of the junction left unmatched. CDR1 and CDR2 from the germline V gene are SGHRS and YFSETQ. CDR3 length equals 14 residues. For this clone: Its antigen is currently unknown.

Sequencing used immunoSEQ multiplex PCR; TCRdb keeps in-frame clones, though not all of them. Among roughly 200,000 clones, around 88% were seen once, and the ten largest hold approximately 7.7%. Here the sequenced sample was peripheral blood, taken on day 0 of AZD1222 vaccination. The sequence derives from an adult in good health. The rearrangement links TRBV5-1 to TRBJ1-5, with TRBD1 identical over 9 bases. In DNA form, the CDR3 reads TGCGCCAGCAGCTACACGACAGGGGGTCAGCCCCAGCATTTT. Its translation is CASSYTTGGQPQHF.